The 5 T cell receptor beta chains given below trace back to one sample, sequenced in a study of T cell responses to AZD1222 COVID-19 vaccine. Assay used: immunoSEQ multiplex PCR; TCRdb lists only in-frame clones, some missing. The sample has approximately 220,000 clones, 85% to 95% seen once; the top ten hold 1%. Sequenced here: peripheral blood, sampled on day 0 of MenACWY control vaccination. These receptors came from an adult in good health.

The CDR3 coding sequence is TGTGCCAGCAGATACCACGAGGGCTCCTACGAGCAGTACTTC. This encodes CASRYHEGSYEQYF. This sequence joins TRBV2 and TRBJ2-7; tentative D call: TRBD2 (5 bases). The ends were cut back, 6 bases at V and 0 bases at J, with 12 bases in the middle. Germline-derived CDR1 and CDR2 are SNHLY and FYNNEI. The CDR3 contains 14 residues.

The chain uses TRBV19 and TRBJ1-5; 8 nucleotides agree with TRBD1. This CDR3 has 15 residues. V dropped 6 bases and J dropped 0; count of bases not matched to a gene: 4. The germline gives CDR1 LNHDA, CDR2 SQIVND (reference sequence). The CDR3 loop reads CASSRGLNSNQPQHF. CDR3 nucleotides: TGTGCCAGTAGCAGGGGGCTAAATAGCAATCAGCCCCAGCATTTT.

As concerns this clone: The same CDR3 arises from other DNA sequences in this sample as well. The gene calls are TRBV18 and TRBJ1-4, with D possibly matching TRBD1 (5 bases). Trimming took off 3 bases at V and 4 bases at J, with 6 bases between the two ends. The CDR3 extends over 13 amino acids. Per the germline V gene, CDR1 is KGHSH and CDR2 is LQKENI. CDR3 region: CASSPGRNEKLFF. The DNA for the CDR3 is TGTGCCAGCTCACCGGGGCGTAATGAAAAACTGTTTTTT.

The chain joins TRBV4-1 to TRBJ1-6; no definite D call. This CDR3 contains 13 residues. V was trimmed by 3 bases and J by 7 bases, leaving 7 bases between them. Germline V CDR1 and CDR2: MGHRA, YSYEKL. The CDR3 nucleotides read TGCGCCAGCAGCCAGGGTCGGAATTCACCCCTCCACTTT. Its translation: CASSQGRNSPLHF.

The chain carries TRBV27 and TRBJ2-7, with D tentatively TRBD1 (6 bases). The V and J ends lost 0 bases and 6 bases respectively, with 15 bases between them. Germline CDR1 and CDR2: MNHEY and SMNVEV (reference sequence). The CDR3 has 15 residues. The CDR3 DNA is TGTGCCAGCAGTTTATCAGGGACAAGGACCTCCGAGCAGTACTTC. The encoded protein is CASSLSGTRTSEQYF.